Following are 24 T cell receptor beta chains from one sample sequenced in a study of naive and memory T cell subsets. The beta constant-region primer was an equimolar mix of two oligonucleotides covering TRBC1 and TRBC2. MiXCR, run by TCRdb on the UMI-ligation and nested PCR reads, gives a single entry per CDR3 protein. The sample consists of 77,000 or so distinct CDR3 sequences, 10% to 15% of them appearing once. Sequenced sample: central memory CD4+ T cells from blood. The source of these receptors is a human donor in good health.

This clonotype was seen only a few times. The chain combines TRBV7-2 with TRBJ1-1; weak D call: TRBD1 (5 bases). Germline loops: CDR1 SGHTA, CDR2 FQGNSA. Trimming stripped 5 bases from V and 11 bases from J, with 12 bases between. This CDR3 contains 11 residues. The CDR3 bases are TGTGCCAGCAGCAACACAGGATTGGCTTTCTTT. Translating gives CASSNTGLAFF.

In its sample, this clonotype was seen many times. This chain links TRBV7-2 with TRBJ2-3; D may be TRBD1 (5 bases). Trimming shortened V by 2 bases and J by 4 bases, and 10 bases separated the two germline ends. This CDR3 spans 14 amino acids. CDR1 and CDR2 from the germline V gene are SGHTA and FQGNSA. The CDR3 reads CASSLSRAADTQYF. The CDR3 region has the DNA TGTGCCAGCAGCTTATCCAGGGCGGCAGATACGCAGTATTTT.

This clonotype was detected only a few times. The chain combines TRBV30 with TRBJ1-6; D call uncertain. This CDR3 is built from 13 residues. Germline V lookup: CDR1 GTSNPN, CDR2 SVGIG (reference sequence). V gave up 3 bases and J gave up 8 bases, with 11 bases separating them. CDR3 nucleotide sequence: TGTGCCTGGAGAAGGAGTGGGGATTCACCCCTCCACTTT. Translated: CAWRRSGDSPLHF.

This chain links TRBV20-1 with TRBJ2-5; D not certain. This CDR3 has 12 amino acids. With 3 bases removed from V and 4 bases from J, the gap between germline ends came to 9 bases. Germline V gene lookup returns CDR1 DFQATT and CDR2 SNEGSKA (reference sequence). CDR3 in amino acids: CSARGRRETQYF. CDR3 in DNA: TGCAGTGCTAGGGGCAGGCGAGAGACCCAGTACTTC.

Ten or more counts support this clonotype. The gene calls are TRBV25-1 and TRBJ2-3; 8 nucleotides align to TRBD2. Losses at the gene ends were 5 bases for V and 2 bases for J; bases not matched to a gene: 3. The CDR3 consists of 14 residues. Germline lookup yields CDR1 MGHDK and CDR2 SYGVNS. The CDR3 bases are TGTGCCAGCAGTCATAGCGGGACCACAGATACGCAGTATTTT. This translates into CASSHSGTTDTQYF. Using reference TRBV25-1 and TRBJ2-3 for the parts outside the CDR3, the full variable domain is EADIYQTPRYLVIGTGKKITLECSQTMGHDKMYWYQQDPGMELHLIHYSYGVNSTEKGDLSSESTVSRIRTEHFPLTLESARPSHTSQYLCASSHSGTTDTQYFGPGTRLTVL.

This sequence joins TRBV14 and TRBJ2-3, with D hard to call. Per germline, CDR1 SGHDN and CDR2 FVKESK. The CDR3 consists of 16 residues. Trimming removed 1 base at V and 4 bases at J, with 15 bases between. CDR3 sequence (DNA): TGTGCCAGCAGCCAAGGCTTCAGACTCGGGTCAGATACGCAGTATTTT. It specifies CASSQGFRLGSDTQYF. The variable domain in full, with the rest retrieved from reference TRBV14 and TRBJ2-3, is EAGVTQFPSHSVIEKGQTVTLRCDPISGHDNLYWYRRVMGKEIKFLLHFVKESKQDESGMPNNRFLAERTGGTYSTLKVQPAELEDSGVYFCASSQGFRLGSDTQYFGPGTRLTVL.

This clonotype was detected many times. The CDR3 sequence: CSARGPGVAGGGGGTDTQYF. As DNA, the CDR3 is TGCAGTGCTAGAGGCCCAGGGGTAGCGGGAGGGGGAGGTGGCACAGATACGCAGTATTTT. V and J are TRBV20-1 and TRBJ2-3; 11 bases match TRBD2. The CDR3 is made up of 20 amino acids. The V segment lost 1 base and the J segment 1 base; nucleotides outside the gene matches: 16. Germline assignment: CDR1 DFQATT and CDR2 SNEGSKA (reference sequence).

This clonotype was seen many times. The genes are TRBV20-1 and TRBJ2-2, with D tentatively TRBD1 (6 bases). This CDR3 has 16 amino acids. Looked up from germline, CDR1 is DFQATT and CDR2 is SNEGSKA (reference sequence). Trimming shortened V by 0 bases and J by 1 base, and 12 bases separated the two germline ends. CDR3 nucleotides: TGCAGTGCTAGAGATGGGGGCGGAGGGAACACCGGGGAGCTGTTTTTT. Translation: CSARDGGGGNTGELFF.

This clonotype has at least ten counts. CDR3 sequence: CASSLFKANYNEQFF. In nucleotides, the CDR3 is TGTGCCAGCAGCTTGTTTAAGGCGAACTACAATGAGCAGTTCTTC. J is TRBJ2-1 and V is TRBV7-9, with D unclear. CDR3 length: 15 residues. Germline CDR1 SEHNR, CDR2 FQNEAQ (reference sequence). V gave up 3 bases and J gave up 3 bases, with 12 bases separating them.

At least ten counts were recorded for this clonotype. The chain has TRBV28 and TRBJ1-5; unclear D gene. V was clipped by 1 base and J by 6 bases, with 7 bases between them. CDR1 MDHEN and CDR2 SYDVKM come from the germline V gene. This CDR3 contains 13 residues. The CDR3 reads CASSLFIGQPQHF. The CDR3, as DNA: TGTGCCAGCAGTTTATTTATCGGTCAGCCCCAGCATTTT.

The chain joins TRBV2 to TRBJ1-4; the D gene is possibly TRBD1 (5 bases). V was clipped by 7 bases and J by 0 bases, with 15 bases between them. The germline V gene encodes CDR1 SNHLY and CDR2 FYNNEI. This CDR3 is 16 amino acids long. DNA for the CDR3: TGTGCCAGCATAGGATGGGGCAGTCCAACTAATGAAAAACTGTTTTTT. This translates into CASIGWGSPTNEKLFF.

CDR3 in DNA: TGTGCCAGCACCCTGGGACTAGGGACCGGGGAGCTGTTTTTT. Translating it yields CASTLGLGTGELFF. The chain employs TRBV2 and TRBJ2-2; 8 positions match TRBD2. This CDR3 has 14 amino acids. Germline V lookup: CDR1 SNHLY, CDR2 FYNNEI. V gave up 7 bases and J gave up 5 bases; unmatched junction bases: 6.

The gene calls are TRBV2 and TRBJ2-5, with D unclear. The CDR3 is 14 amino acids. Germline assignment: CDR1 SNHLY and CDR2 FYNNEI. V gave up 3 bases and J gave up 0 bases, with 8 bases separating them. The chain's CDR3 is CASSDGRYQETQYF. The CDR3 region has the DNA TGTGCCAGCAGTGACGGCAGATACCAAGAGACCCAGTACTTC.

This clonotype was detected only a few times. This sequence joins TRBV20-1 and TRBJ2-1, with D possibly TRBD1 on 6 matching bases. V lost 5 bases to trimming and J lost 0 bases, with 20 bases between them. This CDR3 spans 17 amino acids. Germline CDR1 DFQATT, CDR2 SNEGSKA (reference sequence). The CDR3 here is CSALEGVSSSSYNEQFF. The CDR3 DNA reads as TGCAGTGCTTTAGAGGGGGTCAGCTCGAGCTCCTACAATGAGCAGTTCTTC.

At least ten counts were recorded for this clonotype. This rearrangement joins TRBV3-1 to TRBJ2-7; D is perhaps TRBD1 (6 bases). Per the germline V gene, CDR1 is LGHDT and CDR2 is YNNKEL (reference sequence). The CDR3 spans 15 residues. V lost 4 bases and J lost 9, with 22 bases in between. CDR3 in DNA: TGTGCCAGCAGCCGGGACACCCTTTCCACCGGGCGGCAGTACTTC. Its translation: CASSRDTLSTGRQYF.

This clonotype was observed a few times. The chain has TRBV20-1 and TRBJ2-3, with 10 bases identical to TRBD2. This CDR3 spans 17 amino acids. With 4 bases clipped from V and 5 bases from J, the junction kept 15 bases outside the gene matches. Per the germline V gene, CDR1 is DFQATT and CDR2 is SNEGSKA (reference sequence). The CDR3 protein is CSATSLGLAGALDTQYF. The DNA of the CDR3 is TGCAGTGCTACCTCCCTCGGGCTAGCGGGAGCCTTAGATACGCAGTATTTT.

This clonotype appeared a few times. V usage is TRBV11-2 and J usage is TRBJ2-5; D is perhaps TRBD1 or TRBD2 (6 bases each). V dropped 5 bases and J dropped 4 bases, with 17 bases sitting between them. Germline V gene sequence: CDR1 SGHAT, CDR2 FQNNGV. The CDR3 has 15 amino acids. In DNA form, the CDR3 reads TGTGCCAGCAGCCCCTCCGGAGGGGGATTAGAGACCCAGTACTTC. As protein: CASSPSGGGLETQYF. Complete variable domain (other parts from reference TRBV11-2 and TRBJ2-5): EAGVAQSPRYKIIEKRQSVAFWCNPISGHATLYWYQQILGQGPKLLIQFQNNGVVDDSQLPKDRFSAERLKGVDSTLKIQPAKLEDSAVYLCASSPSGGGLETQYFGPGTRLLVL.

This clonotype was counted many times. The V and J genes are TRBV29-1 and TRBJ2-3; D call uncertain. This CDR3 region has 13 residues. Germline V CDR1 and CDR2: SQVTM, ANQGSEA. The ends were cut back, 3 bases at V and 1 base at J, with 8 bases in the middle. CDR3 in amino acids: CSVESYRTDTQYF. In DNA form, the CDR3 reads TGCAGCGTTGAGAGTTACCGCACAGATACGCAGTATTTT.

This clonotype has a handful of counts. The J gene is TRBJ2-1, the V gene TRBV12-3 or TRBV12-4; 8 bases agree with TRBD2. V trimming: 2 bases; J trimming: 3 bases; junction bases outside the gene matches: 9. The CDR3 contains 17 residues. CDR3 loop: CASSLSSLAGIYNEQFF. The DNA for the CDR3 is TGTGCCAGCAGTTTAAGCTCCCTAGCGGGTATCTACAATGAGCAGTTCTTC.

This clonotype was counted a few times. V is TRBV21-1 and J is TRBJ2-6; TRBD1 was called by the table and not checked on the DNA. TRBV21-1 is a documented pseudogene. The CDR3 totals 18 residues. CDR3 coding DNA: TGTGCCAGCAGCAAAGAACAGGGCGATATCTCTGGGGCCAACGTCCTGACTTTC. The encoded protein is CASSKEQGDISGANVLTF.

This clonotype came up a few times. The chain links TRBV5-1 to TRBJ2-1; TRBD2 matches at 8 bases. With 0 bases clipped from V and 8 bases from J, the junction kept 13 bases outside the gene matches. CDR1 is SGHRS and CDR2 is YFSETQ in the germline V gene. This CDR3 is 17 amino acids long. The DNA for the CDR3 is TGCGCCAGCAGCTTGGCCACCCAAGCGGGAGCTCGCGATGAGCAGTTCTTC. It encodes CASSLATQAGARDEQFF. Together with reference TRBV5-1 and TRBJ2-1, the CDR3 gives the full variable domain: KAGVTQTPRYLIKTRGQQVTLSCSPISGHRSVSWYQQTPGQGLQFLFEYFSETQRNKGNFPGRFSGRQFSNSRSEMNVSTLELGDSALYLCASSLATQAGARDEQFFGPGTRLTVL.

This clonotype has ten or more counts. The chain couples TRBV20-1 to TRBJ2-7, with D tentatively TRBD2 (5 bases). V lost 3 bases and J 4 bases, leaving 16 bases between the germline ends. This CDR3 is 14 amino acids long. CDR1 and CDR2 (germline): DFQATT, SNEGSKA (reference sequence). CDR3 sequence reads: CSASASLAIYEQYF. For the CDR3, the DNA is TGCAGTGCTAGTGCATCATTAGCGATATACGAGCAGTACTTC.

This clonotype was seen many times. V usage is TRBV2 and J usage is TRBJ1-2; D is unclear. V was cut by 3 bases and J by 1 base, with 9 bases left in between. Germline CDR1 is SNHLY and CDR2 is FYNNEI. The CDR3 totals 14 residues. The CDR3 loop reads CASSDEGSNYGYTF. DNA of the CDR3: TGTGCCAGCAGTGACGAGGGTAGTAACTATGGCTACACCTTC.

The table lists this clonotype with many counts. This rearrangement joins TRBV6-1 to TRBJ1-1; TRBD1 agrees at 7 bases. CDR3 size: 16 residues. V shed 5 bases, J shed 7 bases, and the junction held 16 bases outside the gene matches. CDR1 is MNHNS and CDR2 is SASEGT in the germline V gene. CDR3 DNA: TGTGCCAGCAGTCTACGACAGGGCGCAGGCTACAATGAAGCTTTCTTT. It codes for CASSLRQGAGYNEAFF.